A single T cell receptor beta chain is shown here with its context. This sample was taken from a study of blood T cell repertoires in COVID-19. Assay used: immunoSEQ multiplex PCR; TCRdb lists only in-frame clones, some missing. Of a few hundred thousand clones in the sample, almost 85% were seen once. Trimming stripped 1 base from V and 4 bases from J, with 13 bases between. Germline V CDR1 and CDR2: GTSNPN, SVGIG (reference sequence). The CDR3 is 14 residues long. The V gene is TRBV30, the J gene TRBJ1-1; TRBD1 is a possible D gene (6 bases). The clonotype comes from a man aged 40-49 years who had recovered from COVID-19. Source material: PBMCs or T cells enriched from blood (not recorded which). As DNA, the CDR3 is TGTGCCTGGAGTGAACAGGGCGGGTTCACTGAAGCTTTCTTT. Translation: CAWSEQGGFTEAFF.